The clone carrying this T cell receptor beta chain appeared a single time. The data were taken from a study of technical replicates of blood from a few donors. Sequencing used immunoSEQ multiplex PCR; TCRdb keeps in-frame clones, though not all of them. The table records about 93,000 clones, about 95% of them present only once. The source is a human donor in good health. Sequencing was carried out using T cells isolated from PBMCs.

The CDR3, as DNA: TGCGCCAGCAGCCAAAAACTGACAGGGACGGTCGAGCAGTACTTC. It codes for CASSQKLTGTVEQYF. The gene calls are TRBV4-1 and TRBJ2-7, with 7 bases lining up with TRBD1. The germline V gene has CDR1 MGHRA and CDR2 YSYEKL. This CDR3 is 15 amino acids long. J gave up 6 bases and V 2 bases, and 10 bases lay outside the gene matches.